This entry lists 19 T cell receptor beta chains sequenced from one sample in a study of shared clonotypes between healthy human individuals. Profiling relied on immunoSEQ multiplex PCR, and the TCRdb table lists in-frame clones only, not all of them. This table holds 950,000 to 1,100,000 clones, approximately 68% found once. Sequencing input: memory CD4+ T cells sorted from blood. The subset is: CD45RA-negative fraction. The receptors come from a man between 18 and 35 years old in good health.

The rearrangement uses TRBV2 and TRBJ1-1; D remains unclear. Germline V gene data show CDR1 as SNHLY and CDR2 as FYNNEI. V lost 5 bases to trimming and J lost 1 base, with 8 bases between them. The length of the CDR3 is 13 residues. CDR3 DNA: TGTGCCAGCAGTTTTACAGAGAACACTGAAGCTTTCTTT. It codes for CASSFTENTEAFF.

The chain combines TRBV11-2 with TRBJ1-6, with D maybe TRBD1 (6 bases). CDR3 size: 16 residues. V lost 5 bases, J lost 7 bases, and 18 bases lay in between. Germline-derived CDR1 and CDR2 are SGHAT and FQNNGV. CDR3 sequence (DNA): TGTGCCAGCAGCCTCGGAAGTGCAGGGGTAAATTCACCCCTCCACTTT. Residues: CASSLGSAGVNSPLHF.

This clone was observed a single time. The chain employs TRBV28 and TRBJ1-4, with 10 bases identical to TRBD1. CDR1 and CDR2 (germline): MDHEN, SYDVKM. CDR3 length equals 15 residues. The V gene end was trimmed by 7 bases and the J gene end by 8 bases; junction bases not matched to a gene: 10. The CDR3 protein is CASISWDRGEEKLFF. CDR3 bases: TGTGCCAGCATCTCTTGGGACAGGGGCGAAGAAAAACTGTTTTTT.

V is TRBV5-1 and J is TRBJ2-7, with 8 nucleotides matching TRBD1. This CDR3 contains 14 residues. Germline V gives CDR1 SGHRS, CDR2 YFSETQ. The J segment lost 3 bases and the V segment lost 3 bases, leaving 5 bases of the junction unmatched. CDR3 region: CASSYGQGVYEQYF. The CDR3 bases are TGCGCCAGCAGCTACGGACAGGGAGTCTACGAGCAGTACTTC.

Concerning this clone: Other DNA sequences in this sample translate to the same CDR3. The gene calls are TRBV28 and TRBJ2-7; no definite D call. The CDR3 is made up of 10 amino acids. Germline V gives CDR1 MDHEN, CDR2 SYDVKM. The V end was cut by 3 bases, the J end by 7 bases, with 4 bases between. CDR3 sequence: CASSFREQYF. The DNA for the CDR3 is TGTGCCAGCAGTTTCCGGGAGCAGTACTTC.

Comments on this clone: The sample contains more than one DNA sequence encoding this CDR3. J is TRBJ1-2 and V is TRBV5-1; 8 nucleotides align to TRBD1. Germline V lookup: CDR1 SGHRS, CDR2 YFSETQ. CDR3 length equals 14 residues. The V gene end was trimmed by 4 bases and the J gene end by 3 bases; junction bases not matched to a gene: 5. The CDR3 DNA is TGCGCCAGCAGCATAGGGACAGGAGACTATGGCTACACCTTC. As protein: CASSIGTGDYGYTF.

This sequence joins TRBV18 and TRBJ2-5; 7 bases are a match to TRBD1. The trim removed 3 bases at V and 4 bases at J, leaving 11 bases unmatched. Germline V gene data show CDR1 as KGHSH and CDR2 as LQKENI. The CDR3 length is 16 residues. The DNA of the CDR3 is TGTGCCAGCTCACCGGGCCGACAGGGAAAAGGAGAGACCCAGTACTTC. Amino acid sequence: CASSPGRQGKGETQYF.

The J gene is TRBJ2-3, the V gene TRBV2, with D uncertain. CDR3 length: 17 residues. Germline V gene lookup returns CDR1 SNHLY and CDR2 FYNNEI. With 5 bases removed from V and 1 base from J, the gap between germline ends came to 19 bases. The CDR3 region has the DNA TGTGCCAGCAGTTCTCGCCCTCCAACCCTAGGCACAGATACGCAGTATTTT. Protein product: CASSSRPPTLGTDTQYF.

Written as DNA, the CDR3 is TGCGCCAGCAGCCCCCGAGTTCTAATCGGCGAGCAGTACTTC. It translates to CASSPRVLIGEQYF. This chain connects TRBV5-1 to TRBJ2-7; the D is unclear. CDR1 SGHRS and CDR2 YFSETQ come from the germline V gene. V lost 4 bases to trimming and J lost 6 bases, with 17 bases between them. This CDR3 contains 14 residues.

The genes are TRBV7-9 and TRBJ2-7; the D call may be TRBD1 or TRBD2 (6 bases each). Germline V gene lookup returns CDR1 SEHNR and CDR2 FQNEAQ (reference sequence). This CDR3 spans 14 amino acids. V gave up 5 bases and J gave up 7 bases, with 18 bases separating them. The CDR3 sequence: CASSHMGQGGEQYF. The CDR3 DNA reads as TGTGCCAGCAGCCACATGGGACAAGGGGGGGAGCAGTACTTC.

The table lists this clone with a count of one. CDR3 nucleotides: TGTGCCAGCAGCCTAGACAGGGTAAACTATGGCTACACCTTC. It specifies CASSLDRVNYGYTF. The chain joins TRBV5-6 to TRBJ1-2; 7 nucleotides agree with TRBD1. V lost 4 bases and J lost 2; bases outside the gene matches: 5. Germline CDR1 and CDR2: SGHDT and YYEEEE. The CDR3 contains 14 residues.

This chain uses TRBV5-4 with TRBJ1-1; D is possibly TRBD1 (5 bases). Germline V gene data show CDR1 as SGHNT and CDR2 as YYREEE (reference sequence). This CDR3 region has 14 residues. The V end lost 4 bases, the J end lost 8 bases, and 18 bases lay between the germline ends. CDR3 sequence: CASSPLDTSTEAFF. The CDR3, as DNA: TGTGCCAGCAGCCCCTTGGACACCTCAACCGAAGCTTTCTTT.

This clone was counted only a few times. This chain joins TRBV5-5 and TRBJ2-7, with 7 bases lining up with TRBD1. Looked up from germline, CDR1 is SGHKS and CDR2 is YYEKEE (reference sequence). Trimming removed 2 bases from V and 2 bases from J; junction bases left unmatched: 7. This CDR3 comprises 15 residues. CDR3 protein: CASSFTAGGTYEQYF. CDR3 coding DNA: TGTGCCAGCAGCTTCACGGCAGGGGGAACCTACGAGCAGTACTTC.

Concerning this clone: Mismatch with germline at one junction end may stem from a read error. The genes are TRBV11-2 and TRBJ1-1, with 7 bases that match TRBD1. The CDR3 runs 16 residues. Per germline, CDR1 SGHAT and CDR2 FQNNGV. CDR3 nucleotide sequence: TGTGCCAGCAGCCCCCCAATGGGCAGGGGGAACACTGAAGTTTTCTTT. This translates into CASSPPMGRGNTEVFF.

This chain joins TRBV27 and TRBJ1-1, with D perhaps matching TRBD1 (5 bases). Germline CDR1 MNHEY, CDR2 SMNVEV (reference sequence). V lost 5 bases to trimming and J lost 3 bases, with 13 bases between them. This CDR3 spans 14 amino acids. DNA for the CDR3: TGTGCCAGCAGTAGTAGGTTGGGGGACACTGAAGCTTTCTTT. It translates to CASSSRLGDTEAFF.

Turning to this clone: The sample has other DNA sequences that encode this CDR3 too. The chain has TRBV10-3 and TRBJ1-1; D call uncertain. CDR3 length equals 11 residues. Trimming cost V 6 bases and J 1 base, with 3 bases left between them. Germline loops: CDR1 ENHRY, CDR2 SYGVKD. CDR3 protein: CAIRSNTEAFF. CDR3 sequence (DNA): TGTGCCATCAGGTCGAACACTGAAGCTTTCTTT.

This chain joins TRBV6-5 and TRBJ2-3, with 7 positions matching TRBD2. V trimming: 0 bases; J trimming: 2 bases; junction bases outside the gene matches: 5. The CDR3 is 16 amino acids. The germline V gene encodes CDR1 MNHEY and CDR2 SVGAGI. The CDR3 here is CASSYSASGFTDTQYF. CDR3 DNA: TGTGCCAGCAGTTACTCAGCTAGCGGATTCACAGATACGCAGTATTTT.

The count of this clone is one. A far larger clone is one base from this, pointing to a likely read error. This rearrangement joins TRBV5-4 to TRBJ2-7; D is unclear. This CDR3 region has 12 residues. V was cut by 4 bases and J by 7 bases, with 12 bases left in between. Germline lookup yields CDR1 SGHNT and CDR2 YYREEE (reference sequence). The CDR3 reads CASSRRDREQYF. The CDR3 bases are TGTGCCAGCAGCCGGAGAGATAGAGAGCAGTACTTC.

The CDR3 here is CASSYAGGAYEQYF. The CDR3 nucleotides read TGTGCCAGCAGTTACGCGGGGGGGGCCTACGAGCAGTACTTC. V usage is TRBV6-5 and J usage is TRBJ2-7, with 9 bases fitting TRBD2. V was pared by 2 bases and J by 2 bases, with 1 base of the junction left unmatched. In germline, CDR1 is MNHEY, CDR2 SVGAGI. The length of the CDR3 is 14 residues.